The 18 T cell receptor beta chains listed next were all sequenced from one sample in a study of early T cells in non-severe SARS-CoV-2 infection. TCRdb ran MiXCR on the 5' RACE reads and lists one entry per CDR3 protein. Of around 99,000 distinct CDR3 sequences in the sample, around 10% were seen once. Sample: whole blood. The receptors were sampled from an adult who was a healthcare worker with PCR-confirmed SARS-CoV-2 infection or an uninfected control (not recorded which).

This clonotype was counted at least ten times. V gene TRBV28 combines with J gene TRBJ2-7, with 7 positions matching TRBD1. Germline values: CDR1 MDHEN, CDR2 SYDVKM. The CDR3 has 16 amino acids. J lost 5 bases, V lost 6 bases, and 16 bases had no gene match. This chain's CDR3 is CASRPPHLQGLHEQYF. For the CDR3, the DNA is TGTGCCAGCAGACCGCCTCACTTACAGGGGCTACACGAGCAGTACTTC.

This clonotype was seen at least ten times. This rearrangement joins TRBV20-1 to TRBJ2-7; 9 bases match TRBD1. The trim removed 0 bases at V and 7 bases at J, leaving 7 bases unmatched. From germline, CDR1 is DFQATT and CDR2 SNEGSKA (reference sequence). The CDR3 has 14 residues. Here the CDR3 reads CSARDQQGAGEQYF. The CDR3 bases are TGCAGTGCTAGAGATCAACAGGGGGCAGGAGAGCAGTACTTC.

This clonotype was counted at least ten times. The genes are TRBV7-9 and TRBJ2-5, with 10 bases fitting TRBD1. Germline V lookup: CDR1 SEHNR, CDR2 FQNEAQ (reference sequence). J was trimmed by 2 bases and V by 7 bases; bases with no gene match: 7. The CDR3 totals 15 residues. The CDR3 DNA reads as TGTGCCAGCATCATTGACAGGGGGCATCAAGAGACCCAGTACTTC. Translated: CASIIDRGHQETQYF.

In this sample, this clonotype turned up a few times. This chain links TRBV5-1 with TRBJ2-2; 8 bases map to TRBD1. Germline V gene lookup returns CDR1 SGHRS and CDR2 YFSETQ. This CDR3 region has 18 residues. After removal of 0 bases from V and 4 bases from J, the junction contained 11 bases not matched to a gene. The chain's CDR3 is CASSLEWAGGRGTGELFF. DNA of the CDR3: TGCGCCAGCAGCTTGGAGTGGGCAGGGGGCCGGGGCACCGGGGAGCTGTTTTTT.

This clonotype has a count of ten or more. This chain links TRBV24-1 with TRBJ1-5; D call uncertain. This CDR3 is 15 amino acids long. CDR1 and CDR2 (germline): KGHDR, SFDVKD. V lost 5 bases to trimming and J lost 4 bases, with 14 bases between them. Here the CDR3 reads CATSGSPKQNQPQHF. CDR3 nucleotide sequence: TGTGCCACCAGTGGCTCCCCCAAACAGAATCAGCCCCAGCATTTT.

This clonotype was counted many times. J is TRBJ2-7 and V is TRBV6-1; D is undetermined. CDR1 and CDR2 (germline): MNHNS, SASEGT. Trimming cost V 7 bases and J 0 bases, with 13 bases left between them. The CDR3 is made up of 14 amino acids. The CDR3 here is CASKMTPFSYEQYF. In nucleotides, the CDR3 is TGTGCCAGCAAGATGACTCCATTCTCCTACGAGCAGTACTTC.

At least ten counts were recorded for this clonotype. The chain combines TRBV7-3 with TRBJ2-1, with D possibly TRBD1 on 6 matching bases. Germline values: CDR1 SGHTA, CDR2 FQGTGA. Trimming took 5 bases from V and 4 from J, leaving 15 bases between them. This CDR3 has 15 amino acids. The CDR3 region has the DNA TGTGCCAGCAGCCCCATGAAGGGGGATTACAATGAGCAGTTCTTC. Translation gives CASSPMKGDYNEQFF.

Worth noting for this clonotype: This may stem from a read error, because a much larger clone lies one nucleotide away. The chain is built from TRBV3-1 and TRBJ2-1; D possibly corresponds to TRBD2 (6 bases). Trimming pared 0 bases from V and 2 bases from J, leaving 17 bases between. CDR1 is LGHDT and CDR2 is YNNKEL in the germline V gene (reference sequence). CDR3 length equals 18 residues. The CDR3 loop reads CASSQEGWEDEPYNEQFF. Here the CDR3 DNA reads TGTGCCAGCAGCCAAGAGGGTTGGGAGGACGAACCCTACAATGAGCAGTTCTTC.

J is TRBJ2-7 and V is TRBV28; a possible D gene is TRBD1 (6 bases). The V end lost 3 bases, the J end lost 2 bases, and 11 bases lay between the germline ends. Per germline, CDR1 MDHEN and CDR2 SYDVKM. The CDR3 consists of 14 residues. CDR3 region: CASSFPQGTYEQYF. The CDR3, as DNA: TGTGCCAGCAGTTTCCCCCAGGGGACCTACGAGCAGTACTTC.

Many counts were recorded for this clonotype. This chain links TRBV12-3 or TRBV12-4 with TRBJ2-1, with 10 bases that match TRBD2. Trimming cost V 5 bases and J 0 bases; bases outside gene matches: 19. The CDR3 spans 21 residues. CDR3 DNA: TGTGCCAGCAGTCCACTCCGAGCGGGAGGGCTAACATCGGGCTCCTACAATGAGCAGTTCTTC. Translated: CASSPLRAGGLTSGSYNEQFF.

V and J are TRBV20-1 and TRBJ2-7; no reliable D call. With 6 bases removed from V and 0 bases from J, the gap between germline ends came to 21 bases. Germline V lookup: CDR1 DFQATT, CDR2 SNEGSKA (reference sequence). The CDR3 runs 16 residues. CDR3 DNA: TGCAGTGCCCCTCCCTCTCCAGCGAGAAGCTCCTACGAGCAGTACTTC. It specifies CSAPPSPARSSYEQYF.

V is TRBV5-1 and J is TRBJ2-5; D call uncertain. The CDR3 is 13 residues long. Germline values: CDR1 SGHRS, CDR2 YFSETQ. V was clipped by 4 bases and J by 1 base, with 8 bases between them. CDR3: CASSLSPQETQYF. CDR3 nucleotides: TGCGCCAGCAGCCTAAGCCCCCAAGAGACCCAGTACTTC. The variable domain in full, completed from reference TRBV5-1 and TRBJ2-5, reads KAGVTQTPRYLIKTRGQQVTLSCSPISGHRSVSWYQQTPGQGLQFLFEYFSETQRNKGNFPGRFSGRQFSNSRSEMNVSTLELGDSALYLCASSLSPQETQYFGPGTRLLVL.

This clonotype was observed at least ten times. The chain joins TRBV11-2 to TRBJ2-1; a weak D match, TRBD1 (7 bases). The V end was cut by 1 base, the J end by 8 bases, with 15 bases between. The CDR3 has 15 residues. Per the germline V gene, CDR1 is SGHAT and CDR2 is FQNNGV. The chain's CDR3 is CASSLGPQGGDEQFF. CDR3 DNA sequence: TGTGCCAGCAGCTTAGGCCCCCAGGGGGGTGATGAGCAGTTCTTC.

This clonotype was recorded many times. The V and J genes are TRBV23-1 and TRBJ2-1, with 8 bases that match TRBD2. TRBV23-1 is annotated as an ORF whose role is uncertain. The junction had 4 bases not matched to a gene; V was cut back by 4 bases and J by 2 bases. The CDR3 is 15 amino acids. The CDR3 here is CASSLGGRPYNEQFF. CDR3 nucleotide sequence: TGCGCCAGCAGTCTGGGCGGGAGGCCCTACAATGAGCAGTTCTTC.

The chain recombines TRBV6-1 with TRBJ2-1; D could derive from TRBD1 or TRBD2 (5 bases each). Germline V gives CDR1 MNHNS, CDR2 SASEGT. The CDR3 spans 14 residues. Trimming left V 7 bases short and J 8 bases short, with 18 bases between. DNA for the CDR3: TGTGCCAGCACGCCCGGGGCCCCTTCGGATGAGCAGTTCTTC. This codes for CASTPGAPSDEQFF.

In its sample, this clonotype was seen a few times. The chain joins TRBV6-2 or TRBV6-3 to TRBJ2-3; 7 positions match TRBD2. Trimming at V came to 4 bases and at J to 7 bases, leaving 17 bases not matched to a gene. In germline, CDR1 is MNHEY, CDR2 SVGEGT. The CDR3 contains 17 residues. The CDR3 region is CASSFVLTGTTIYTQYF. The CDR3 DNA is TGTGCCAGCAGTTTCGTGCTTACCGGGACTACGATATATACGCAGTATTTT.

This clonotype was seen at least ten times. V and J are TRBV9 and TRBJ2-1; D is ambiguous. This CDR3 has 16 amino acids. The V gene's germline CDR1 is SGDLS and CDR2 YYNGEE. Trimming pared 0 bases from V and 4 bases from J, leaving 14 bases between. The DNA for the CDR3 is TGTGCCAGCAGCGTAGTCGGGTCGCTTTCTTACAATGAGCAGTTCTTC. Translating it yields CASSVVGSLSYNEQFF.

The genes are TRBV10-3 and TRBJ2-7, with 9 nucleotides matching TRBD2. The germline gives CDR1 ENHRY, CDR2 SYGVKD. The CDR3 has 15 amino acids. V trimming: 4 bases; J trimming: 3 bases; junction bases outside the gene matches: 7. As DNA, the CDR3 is TGTGCCATCAGTGGGGCTAGCGGGGTAAACTACGAGCAGTACTTC. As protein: CAISGASGVNYEQYF.